These 23 T cell receptor beta chains originate from one sample sequenced in a study of PD-L1 blockade in urothelial cancer. Repertoires were generated with immunoSEQ multiplex PCR, while TCRdb's copy carries only in-frame clones and drops some. Found here are 44,000 or so clones, around 88% of them singletons; the top ten hold about 4.2%. The sequencing used PBMCs, collected around atezolizumab (anti-PD-L1) treatment. All receptors come from a man older than 75 with urothelial cancer.

The chain uses TRBV27 and TRBJ2-5, with TRBD2 matching over 7 bases. In germline, CDR1 is MNHEY, CDR2 SMNVEV (reference sequence). The CDR3 totals 15 residues. The V segment lost 0 bases and the J segment 5 bases; nucleotides outside the gene matches: 6. DNA for the CDR3: TGTGCCAGCAGTTTATCTGGGGGGAGGGATGAGACCCAGTACTTC. Amino acids: CASSLSGGRDETQYF.

The rearrangement links TRBV19 to TRBJ1-4; D unresolved. The V and J ends lost 0 bases and 5 bases respectively, with 4 bases between them. Germline CDR1 LNHDA, CDR2 SQIVND (reference sequence). The CDR3 totals 13 residues. The CDR3 DNA reads TGTGCCAGTAGTATAGACTCGAATGAAAAACTGTTTTTT. Its protein is CASSIDSNEKLFF.

V usage is TRBV6-5 and J usage is TRBJ1-3, with D hard to call. The CDR3 spans 14 residues. The V end lost 0 bases, the J end lost 8 bases, and 11 bases lay between the germline ends. The germline CDR1 and CDR2 sequences are MNHEY and SVGAGI. The CDR3 spells CASSYSFGKDTIYF. The CDR3 DNA is TGTGCCAGCAGTTACTCTTTCGGGAAGGACACCATATATTTT.

The rearrangement joins TRBV5-1 to TRBJ1-4; a weak D match, TRBD1 (5 bases). The CDR3 has 16 residues. Germline V gene lookup returns CDR1 SGHRS and CDR2 YFSETQ. Trimming pared 2 bases from V and 5 bases from J, leaving 16 bases between. CDR3 amino acids: CASSFSPGPLNEKLFF. The CDR3 bases are TGCGCCAGCAGCTTTAGTCCAGGGCCCCTGAATGAAAAACTGTTTTTT.

There are a few counts of this clone. The chain links TRBV5-1 to TRBJ1-1; D uncertain. V lost 0 bases to trimming and J lost 6 bases, with 12 bases between them. Germline CDR1 is SGHRS and CDR2 is YFSETQ. There are 14 residues in the CDR3. CDR3 residues: CASSLGVESAEAFF. DNA of the CDR3: TGCGCCAGCAGCTTGGGCGTGGAGAGCGCTGAAGCTTTCTTT.

The chain joins TRBV11-2 to TRBJ2-1; D unclear. Germline V CDR1 and CDR2: SGHAT, FQNNGV. The CDR3 consists of 15 residues. With 6 bases removed from V and 3 bases from J, the gap between germline ends came to 15 bases. The CDR3 DNA reads TGTGCCAGCAGATTATCCGGCGGAAACTACAATGAGCAGTTCTTC. Its protein is CASRLSGGNYNEQFF.

J is TRBJ1-2 and V is TRBV9; the D is unclear. CDR1 is SGDLS and CDR2 is YYNGEE in the germline V gene. The CDR3 is made up of 13 amino acids. The ends were cut back, 4 bases at V and 7 bases at J, with 14 bases in the middle. The CDR3 region has the DNA TGTGCCAGCAGCCCCATGAGTCCCTCTGGCTACACCTTC. This sequence encodes CASSPMSPSGYTF.

V gene TRBV21-1 combines with J gene TRBJ2-1; the table's TRBD1 call for D was not verified on the DNA. TRBV21-1 is annotated as a pseudogene. This CDR3 is 16 amino acids long. In DNA form, the CDR3 reads TGTGCCAGCAGCAAAGCGCAGGACCAGGGTTGGGATGAGCAGTTCTTC. Translated, it gives CASSKAQDQGWDEQFF.

This clone occurred a few times. The rearrangement links TRBV29-1 to TRBJ2-2; TRBD2 is a possible D gene (6 bases). Per germline, CDR1 SQVTM and CDR2 ANQGSEA. The germline V and J ends were trimmed by 3 bases and 5 bases, with 7 bases remaining between them. This CDR3 contains 12 residues. The CDR3 region is CSVDGGTGELFF. The CDR3 bases are TGCAGCGTTGATGGGGGGACCGGGGAGCTGTTTTTT.

V and J are TRBV5-1 and TRBJ2-4; a weak D match, TRBD2 (6 bases). The germline gives CDR1 SGHRS, CDR2 YFSETQ. Trimming removed 0 bases from V and 6 bases from J, with 13 bases in between. This CDR3 comprises 15 residues. The CDR3 spells CASSLGAGRLNIQYF. For the CDR3, the DNA is TGCGCCAGCAGCTTGGGGGCAGGGAGGTTAAACATTCAGTACTTC.

CDR3 coding DNA: TGTGCCAGCAGCGTAGAAATAGCGGGATACCAAGAGACCCAGTACTTC. Amino acid sequence: CASSVEIAGYQETQYF. V gene TRBV9 combines with J gene TRBJ2-5; 8 bases fit TRBD2. The J segment lost 0 bases and the V segment lost 0 bases, leaving 4 bases of the junction unmatched. This CDR3 region has 16 residues. Germline lookup yields CDR1 SGDLS and CDR2 YYNGEE.

DNA of the CDR3: TGTGCCAGCAGCAATCTAGCGGGAGTCGAATGGCAGTTCTTC. Residues: CASSNLAGVEWQFF. The rearrangement links TRBV6-5 to TRBJ2-1; TRBD2 matches 10 bases. There are 14 residues in the CDR3. J gave up 12 bases and V 6 bases, and 11 bases lay outside the gene matches. The germline V gene encodes CDR1 MNHEY and CDR2 SVGAGI.

The chain couples TRBV9 to TRBJ1-1; tentatively, D is TRBD1 (6 bases). Germline V gene sequence: CDR1 SGDLS, CDR2 YYNGEE. V lost 4 bases and J 4 bases, leaving 20 bases between the germline ends. The CDR3 consists of 16 residues. In nucleotides, the CDR3 is TGTGCCAGCAGCCCCCGCACATCTGGACAGACCACTGAAGCTTTCTTT. It encodes CASSPRTSGQTTEAFF.

This rearrangement joins TRBV5-8 to TRBJ2-6; 11 positions match TRBD1. The CDR3 sequence is 18 residues long. J lost 2 bases, V lost 2 bases, and 6 bases had no gene match. The germline V gene encodes CDR1 SGHTS and CDR2 YDEGEE. Here the CDR3 reads CASSFGTGGFAGANVLTF. For the CDR3, the DNA is TGTGCCAGCAGCTTCGGGACAGGGGGTTTCGCTGGGGCCAACGTCCTGACTTTC.

The chain recombines TRBV4-2 with TRBJ2-7; TRBD2 matches 9 bases. The CDR3 spans 16 residues. V lost 2 bases to trimming and J lost 3 bases; unmatched junction nucleotides: 8. Germline lookup yields CDR1 LGHNA and CDR2 YNFKEQ. The CDR3 reads CASSQIDSGSIYEQYF. In DNA form, the CDR3 reads TGTGCCAGCAGCCAAATAGATAGCGGGAGCATCTACGAGCAGTACTTC.

The chain employs TRBV7-8 and TRBJ1-1; D ambiguous. With 2 bases removed from V and 5 bases from J, the gap between germline ends came to 9 bases. The germline gives CDR1 SGHVS, CDR2 FQNEAQ. The length of the CDR3 is 13 residues. CDR3 loop: CASSLPPGTEAFF. The DNA of the CDR3 is TGTGCCAGCAGCTTACCCCCGGGGACTGAAGCTTTCTTT.

The CDR3 sequence is CASSVTGTSGANVLTF. The DNA for the CDR3 is TGCGCCAGCAGCGTCACCGGGACTTCTGGGGCCAACGTCCTGACTTTC. The chain combines TRBV5-1 with TRBJ2-6; D is possibly TRBD2 (6 bases). Germline V lookup: CDR1 SGHRS, CDR2 YFSETQ. Trimming cost V 4 bases and J 1 base, with 12 bases left between them. The CDR3 is made up of 16 amino acids.

The chain recombines TRBV4-2 with TRBJ2-7; unclear D gene. The V and J ends lost 1 base and 5 bases respectively, with 12 bases between them. Germline CDR1 and CDR2: LGHNA and YNFKEQ. CDR3 length equals 14 residues. The CDR3 reads CASSQAGSVHEQYF. The CDR3 DNA sequence: TGTGCCAGCAGCCAAGCAGGATCCGTCCACGAGCAGTACTTC.

This clone was picked up a small number of times. This rearrangement joins TRBV6-5 to TRBJ1-2; D gene ambiguous. Trimming pared 7 bases from V and 7 bases from J, leaving 13 bases between. The length of the CDR3 is 12 residues. Germline loops: CDR1 MNHEY, CDR2 SVGAGI. The DNA of the CDR3 is TGTGCCAGCACTGACCGGCGGGGTGGCTACACCTTC. As protein: CASTDRRGGYTF.

The CDR3 region has the DNA TGTGCCAGCAGCTCCCGACTGAGCGGGAGGAGGGAGACCCAGTACTTC. Translated: CASSSRLSGRRETQYF. The J gene is TRBJ2-5, the V gene TRBV5-4; the match to TRBD2 covers 9 bases. V trimming: 3 bases; J trimming: 5 bases; junction bases outside the gene matches: 11. The length of the CDR3 is 16 residues. Germline V gene lookup returns CDR1 SGHNT and CDR2 YYREEE (reference sequence).

The chain combines TRBV5-6 with TRBJ2-7; no firm D call. The CDR3 contains 12 residues. In germline, CDR1 is SGHDT, CDR2 YYEEEE. The V end was cut by 1 base, the J end by 6 bases, with 8 bases between. CDR3 bases: TGTGCCAGCAGCTTGTCGTCCCGCGAGCAGTACTTC. Translating gives CASSLSSREQYF.

The chain uses TRBV7-2 and TRBJ2-3; no clear D. Germline assignment: CDR1 SGHTA and CDR2 FQGNSA. Trimming cost V 10 bases and J 3 bases, with 14 bases left between them. This CDR3 spans 13 amino acids. The CDR3 reads CATRMTSTDTQYF. The CDR3 DNA follows: TGTGCCACCAGGATGACAAGTACAGATACGCAGTATTTT.

This clone was observed a single time. The rearrangement links TRBV19 to TRBJ1-1; tentatively, D is TRBD1 (6 bases). The V gene's germline CDR1 is LNHDA and CDR2 SQIVND (reference sequence). The CDR3 loop spans 18 amino acids. Trimming took 3 bases from V and 2 from J, leaving 22 bases between them. CDR3 nucleotide sequence: TGTGCCAGTAGTATTCGGCTAGGGACAAGGGAAATAAACACTGAAGCTTTCTTT. It translates to CASSIRLGTREINTEAFF.